Presented here are 21 T cell receptor beta chains from one specimen sequenced in a study of T-cell memory formation after mild COVID-19. MiXCR was run by TCRdb on the 5' RACE reads, yielding one entry per CDR3 protein. There are 100,000 to 120,000 distinct CDR3 sequences in the sample; around 17% occur only once, and roughly 5.5% lies in the top ten. The sequenced sample was PBMCs or a T cell subset sorted from them (not recorded which). The receptors derive from a man younger than 35 who had mild COVID-19 (a few samples of this study predate the infection). Cell type and time point are not known.

Many counts were recorded for this clonotype. The chain links TRBV14 to TRBJ1-6, with D unclear. The CDR3 contains 12 residues. V shed 3 bases and J shed 9 bases, with 6 bases lying between them. CDR1 is SGHDN, CDR2 FVKESK, per germline. DNA for the CDR3: TGTGCCAGCAGCCATTCCCTTTCACCCCTCCACTTT. Its translation is CASSHSLSPLHF. The full variable domain, completed using reference TRBV14 and TRBJ1-6, is EAGVTQFPSHSVIEKGQTVTLRCDPISGHDNLYWYRRVMGKEIKFLLHFVKESKQDESGMPNNRFLAERTGGTYSTLKVQPAELEDSGVYFCASSHSLSPLHFGNGTRLTVT.

This clonotype was detected only a few times. The chain is built from TRBV12-3 or TRBV12-4 and TRBJ1-4; D unclear. This CDR3 has 12 amino acids. Trimming cost V 1 base and J 10 bases, with 7 bases left between them. The CDR3 DNA is TGTGCCAGCAGTTTAGTGGACGCAAAACTGTTTTTT. Translating it yields CASSLVDAKLFF.

CDR3 protein: CASSGQYQETQYF. CDR3 in DNA: TGCGCCAGCAGCGGACAGTACCAAGAGACCCAGTACTTC. The rearrangement uses TRBV4-3 and TRBJ2-5, with D perhaps matching TRBD1 (6 bases). The CDR3 has 13 residues. CDR1 LGHNA and CDR2 YSLEER come from the germline V gene. Trimming left V 5 bases short and J 0 bases short, with 7 bases between.

This rearrangement joins TRBV12-3 or TRBV12-4 to TRBJ2-3; D is uncertain. The CDR3 totals 11 residues. The V end was cut by 10 bases, the J end by 1 base, with 6 bases between. CDR3 in amino acids: CATHGTDTQYF. CDR3 in DNA: TGTGCCACCCACGGCACAGATACGCAGTATTTT.

In its sample, this clonotype was seen a few times. The rearrangement uses TRBV9 and TRBJ2-5; 12 positions agree with TRBD2. V lost 2 bases to trimming and J lost 1 base; unmatched junction nucleotides: 3. Germline V gives CDR1 SGDLS, CDR2 YYNGEE. The CDR3 sequence is 16 residues long. The CDR3 coding sequence is TGTGCCAGCAGCGTCCGACTAGCGGGGGCCCAAGAGACCCAGTACTTC. Translation: CASSVRLAGAQETQYF.

This clonotype was seen more than once but under ten times. The chain uses TRBV6-2 or TRBV6-3 and TRBJ1-5; D is undetermined. The length of the CDR3 is 14 residues. With 6 bases removed from V and 11 bases from J, the gap between germline ends came to 20 bases. From germline, CDR1 is MNHEY and CDR2 SVGEGT. CDR3 coding DNA: TGTGCCAGCAGATACCGAATCCACCGGGGAACCCAGCATTTT. This gives the protein CASRYRIHRGTQHF.

Of note for this clonotype: Germline and junction disagree at one end, which may indicate a read error. J is TRBJ2-3 and V is TRBV28; D perhaps matches TRBD2 (5 bases). Per the germline V gene, CDR1 is MDHEN and CDR2 is SYDVKM. The length of the CDR3 is 14 residues. As DNA, the CDR3 is TGTGCCAGCAGAAATCCGGGAACGGCAGATAGGCAGTATTTT. Translation gives CASRNPGTADRQYF.

The chain uses TRBV9 and TRBJ2-5; TRBD2 aligns across 14 bases. With 4 bases clipped from V and 3 bases from J, the junction kept 8 bases outside the gene matches. Per germline, CDR1 SGDLS and CDR2 YYNGEE. The CDR3 extends over 17 amino acids. The DNA of the CDR3 is TGTGCCAGCAGCCCCCAACCGGGACTAGCGGGGGAAGAGACCCAGTACTTC. Residues: CASSPQPGLAGEETQYF.

This clonotype was counted only a few times. The chain combines TRBV5-1 with TRBJ2-3; D is ambiguous. The germline V gene has CDR1 SGHRS and CDR2 YFSETQ. V lost 0 bases, J lost 6 bases, and 14 bases lay in between. This CDR3 spans 15 amino acids. The CDR3 is CASSLGPHSTDTQYF. The CDR3 nucleotides read TGCGCCAGCAGCTTGGGGCCGCATTCCACGGATACGCAGTATTTT.

This clonotype was counted between two and nine times. The J gene is TRBJ2-1, the V gene TRBV10-3, with 8 bases fitting TRBD1. The CDR3 runs 13 residues. CDR1 is ENHRY and CDR2 is SYGVKD in the germline V gene. V shed 4 bases and J 8 bases; nucleotides not matched to a gene: 4. CDR3 in amino acids: CAISAQGDDEQFF. CDR3 sequence (DNA): TGTGCCATCAGTGCACAGGGGGATGATGAGCAGTTCTTC.

This clonotype has a handful of counts. This sequence joins TRBV29-1 and TRBJ1-5, with 8 bases matching TRBD1. With V trimmed by 4 bases and J by 3 bases, 5 bases remained unmatched. CDR1 and CDR2 (germline): SQVTM, ANQGSEA. The CDR3 spans 14 residues. Here the CDR3 DNA reads TGCAGCGTTGTTGGACAGGGTGACAATCAGCCCCAGCATTTT. It encodes CSVVGQGDNQPQHF.

The chain combines TRBV4-3 with TRBJ1-5, with 10 bases lining up with TRBD1. The CDR3 contains 15 residues. Germline-derived CDR1 and CDR2 are LGHNA and YSLEER. V gave up 1 base and J gave up 4 bases; unmatched junction bases: 1. The CDR3 DNA sequence: TGCGCCAGCAGCCAAGGGACAGGGGGTAATCAGCCCCAGCATTTT. Translating gives CASSQGTGGNQPQHF.

This chain uses TRBV11-2 with TRBJ1-4; tentative D call: TRBD1 (6 bases). CDR3 length: 13 residues. Per germline, CDR1 SGHAT and CDR2 FQNNGV. Trimming removed 5 bases at V and 6 bases at J, with 10 bases between. CDR3 sequence reads: CASSPNRDEKLFF. As DNA, the CDR3 is TGTGCCAGCAGCCCGAACAGGGATGAAAAACTGTTTTTT.

This clonotype occurred a few times. The chain links TRBV5-1 to TRBJ2-7, with D possibly matching TRBD2 (7 bases). The CDR3 is 13 amino acids. Germline assignment: CDR1 SGHRS and CDR2 YFSETQ. With 3 bases removed from V and 5 bases from J, the gap between germline ends came to 12 bases. The CDR3 sequence is CASSSAGGHEQYV. CDR3 DNA: TGCGCCAGCAGCTCGGCCGGGGGGCACGAGCAGTACGTC.

The V call is TRBV11-2, the J call TRBJ1-1; D is possibly TRBD1 (5 bases). V was shortened by 4 bases and J by 10 bases, with 19 bases between the two germline ends. CDR1 and CDR2 from the germline V gene are SGHAT and FQNNGV. The length of the CDR3 is 14 residues. The CDR3 DNA follows: TGTGCCAGCAGCTCGCTCCGGGGCTCCCTAGGAGCTTTCTTT. Translating it yields CASSSLRGSLGAFF.

The V and J genes are TRBV20-1 and TRBJ1-5, with 7 nucleotides matching TRBD1. V dropped 3 bases and J dropped 7; count of bases not matched to a gene: 9. Germline assignment: CDR1 DFQATT and CDR2 SNEGSKA (reference sequence). The CDR3 runs 14 residues. The DNA of the CDR3 is TGCAGTGCTAGGAAACAGGGGCAGGACCAGCCCCAGCATTTT. Translating it yields CSARKQGQDQPQHF.

The chain couples TRBV5-1 to TRBJ2-3, with D maybe TRBD1 (6 bases). Between the trimmed V and J ends, which lost 4 bases and 5 bases, there was a span of 14 bases. Germline V gene lookup returns CDR1 SGHRS and CDR2 YFSETQ. This CDR3 comprises 14 residues. The DNA for the CDR3 is TGCGCCAGCAGCCCCCGACAGGAAAAAGATACGCAGTATTTT. Protein: CASSPRQEKDTQYF.

This clonotype was seen at least ten times. The rearrangement links TRBV5-1 to TRBJ2-1; 9 bases are shared with TRBD2. The V and J ends lost 0 bases and 4 bases, in that order; junction bases with no gene match: 2. CDR3 length: 15 residues. Germline V gives CDR1 SGHRS, CDR2 YFSETQ. The CDR3 DNA reads as TGCGCCAGCAGCTTGGGGCGGGGGGGATACAATGAGCAGTTCTTC. Translated: CASSLGRGGYNEQFF.

In its sample, this clonotype was seen a few times. The chain links TRBV20-1 to TRBJ2-2; no firm D call. The CDR3 has 11 residues. Germline lookup yields CDR1 DFQATT and CDR2 SNEGSKA (reference sequence). V lost 0 bases and J lost 8, with 4 bases in between. The CDR3 coding sequence is TGCAGTGCTAGAGATCTAGGGGAGCTGTTTTTT. This gives the protein CSARDLGELFF.

The rearrangement uses TRBV20-1 and TRBJ2-3, with 9 bases fitting TRBD2. Germline lookup yields CDR1 DFQATT and CDR2 SNEGSKA (reference sequence). V shed 1 base and J 4 bases; nucleotides not matched to a gene: 3. This CDR3 has 14 amino acids. In DNA, the CDR3 is TGCAGTGCTAGAGTGGGCGGGGGGGCAGATACGCAGTATTTT. This sequence encodes CSARVGGGADTQYF.

V and J are TRBV20-1 and TRBJ2-1; 8 bases align to TRBD2. Germline CDR1 is DFQATT and CDR2 is SNEGSKA (reference sequence). The CDR3 spans 14 residues. The V and J ends lost 8 bases and 3 bases, in that order; junction bases with no gene match: 9. CDR3 sequence (DNA): TGCAGTCTCTTAAGGGCGGGGGGCTACAATGAGCAGTTCTTC. Its protein product is CSLLRAGGYNEQFF.